This T cell receptor (beta chain) was captured by sequencing in a study of shared clonotypes between healthy human individuals. Study-level results: Relative to their counterparts shared across all four donors, non-shared clonotypes exhibited diminished generation probabilities. Naive CD4 clonotype sharing across a few donors was 4% to 5.5%.

Terminally differentiated effector memory CD45RA+ cells were excluded by CCR7 positive selection of CD45RO-negative cells. Method: immunoSEQ multiplex PCR; TCRdb's copy keeps in-frame clones and lacks some. The table records more than 2 million clones, 85% to 95% of them present only once. Germline loops: CDR1 SEHNR, CDR2 FQNEAQ (reference sequence). Trimming cost V 5 bases and J 4 bases, with 15 bases left between them. The CDR3 has 15 amino acids. This clone was counted once. Its antigen is currently unknown. The TCR sequence derives from a man between 18 and 35 years old in good health. Some clones in this sample may be carry-over from other donors' samples. The sequencing sample was made of naive CD8+ T cells from PBMCs. This chain connects TRBV7-9 to TRBJ1-5, with D hard to call. The DNA of the CDR3 is TGTGCCAGCAGCCCCGAGAGGAACTCAAATCAGCCCCAGCATTTT. This encodes CASSPERNSNQPQHF.